Presented here are 22 T cell receptor beta chains from one specimen sequenced in a study of T-cell reconstitution after alpha-beta-depleted transplantation in children. The TCRbeta library was prepared with unique molecular identifiers. Via MiXCR, TCRdb re-called the PCR reads, giving one row per CDR3 protein. This table has some 250,000 distinct CDR3 sequences, 12% appearing once. Here the sequenced sample was PBMCs from the stem cell graft donor, taken from the stem cell graft. The receptor set was obtained from a human donor who donated a stem cell graft to a child with acute lymphoblastic leukemia.

The chain uses TRBV30 and TRBJ2-3; possible D gene TRBD2, 5 bases. The V end was cut by 0 bases, the J end by 4 bases, with 11 bases between. The CDR3 spans 14 residues. Germline V CDR1 and CDR2: GTSNPN, SVGIG (reference sequence). CDR3 amino acids: CAWSVRLAPDTQYF. DNA of the CDR3: TGTGCCTGGAGTGTACGCCTAGCCCCAGATACGCAGTATTTT.

In its sample, this clonotype was seen many times. V gene TRBV7-9 combines with J gene TRBJ1-4; no reliable D call. The CDR3 has 11 residues. Germline V gene data show CDR1 as SEHNR and CDR2 as FQNEAQ (reference sequence). V gave up 5 bases and J gave up 8 bases, with 6 bases separating them. CDR3 bases: TGTGCCAGCAGCCCCCGCGAAAAACTGTTTTTT. Translated, it gives CASSPREKLFF. Together with reference TRBV7-9 and TRBJ1-4, the CDR3 gives the full variable domain: DTGVSQNPRHKITKRGQNVTFRCDPISEHNRLYWYRQTLGQGPEFLTYFQNEAQLEKSRLLSDRFSAERPKGSFSTLEIQRTEQGDSAMYLCASSPREKLFFGSGTQLSVL.

This clonotype came up many times. J is TRBJ2-1 and V is TRBV29-1; 8 nucleotides align to TRBD2. Looked up from germline, CDR1 is SQVTM and CDR2 is ANQGSEA. V shed 8 bases and J 0 bases; nucleotides not matched to a gene: 9. The length of the CDR3 is 15 residues. CDR3 sequence: CSSGGELSSYNEQFF. In DNA, the CDR3 is TGCAGCTCCGGGGGGGAGCTGAGCTCCTACAATGAGCAGTTCTTC.

The sample holds many counts of this clonotype. This rearrangement joins TRBV7-2 to TRBJ2-2; 8 bases match TRBD1. CDR3 length: 16 residues. The V gene's germline CDR1 is SGHTA and CDR2 FQGNSA. J was trimmed by 4 bases and V by 11 bases; bases with no gene match: 15. Here the CDR3 DNA reads TGTGCCTCAATGTTCCGGGACAGGACATTCACCGGGGAGCTGTTTTTT. It translates to CASMFRDRTFTGELFF.

The rearrangement links TRBV5-1 to TRBJ2-1; D is ambiguous. The CDR3 is 15 residues long. Trimming took off 3 bases at V and 8 bases at J, with 18 bases between the two ends. Germline values: CDR1 SGHRS, CDR2 YFSETQ. CDR3 DNA: TGCGCCAGCAGCTCGGGTACCGCTTTATTAGATGAGCAGTTCTTC. Translated: CASSSGTALLDEQFF.

At least ten counts were recorded for this clonotype. This chain joins TRBV7-2 and TRBJ2-2; TRBD2 might be the D (6 bases). This CDR3 has 16 residues. Germline V lookup: CDR1 SGHTA, CDR2 FQGNSA. The V and J ends lost 2 bases and 4 bases respectively, with 14 bases between them. CDR3 sequence (DNA): TGTGCCAGCAGCTTAAGGGCGGGGCTGGGCACCGGGGAGCTGTTTTTT. It translates to CASSLRAGLGTGELFF.

This clonotype was detected ten times or more. The chain joins TRBV21-1 to TRBJ1-1. TRBV21-1 is assigned pseudogene status. The CDR3 spans 16 residues. CDR3 protein: CASSKDRTAKYTEAFF. The CDR3 DNA sequence: TGTGCCAGCAGCAAAGATCGTACAGCAAAATACACTGAAGCTTTCTTT.

The sample holds many counts of this clonotype. The V call is TRBV5-5, the J call TRBJ1-5; no definite D call. The germline V gene has CDR1 SGHKS and CDR2 YYEKEE (reference sequence). This CDR3 has 12 amino acids. V was pared by 2 bases and J by 6 bases, with 6 bases between. CDR3 loop: CASSFYGQPQHF. The CDR3 DNA is TGTGCCAGCAGCTTTTACGGTCAGCCCCAGCATTTT.

Concerning this clonotype: This may be a read error: a much more frequent sequence differs by one nucleotide. This chain uses TRBV20-1 with TRBJ2-1; unclear D gene. The germline V gene encodes CDR1 DFQATT and CDR2 SNEGSKA (reference sequence). The V gene lost 0 bases and the J gene lost 9 bases, with 18 bases spanning the gap. The CDR3 contains 15 residues. CDR3 DNA sequence: TGCAGTGCTAGAGATAATACGTGGGTGAATACTGAGCAGTTCTTC. This codes for CSARDNTWVNTEQFF.

This clonotype was seen a few times. The chain employs TRBV30 and TRBJ2-5, with TRBD1 identical over 10 bases. Germline assignment: CDR1 GTSNPN and CDR2 SVGIG (reference sequence). The CDR3 contains 14 residues. With 2 bases clipped from V and 5 bases from J, the junction kept 5 bases outside the gene matches. For the CDR3, the DNA is TGTGCCTGGAGTAGGGGACAGGGGACGGAGACCCAGTACTTC. Translating it yields CAWSRGQGTETQYF.

This clonotype was seen ten or more times. This chain connects TRBV4-3 to TRBJ2-3, with unresolved D. The CDR3 totals 12 residues. V was clipped by 1 base and J by 7 bases, with 6 bases between them. CDR1 and CDR2 (germline): LGHNA, YSLEER. In DNA, the CDR3 is TGCGCCAGCAGCCAAGGGGGAAATACGCAGTATTTT. Its translation: CASSQGGNTQYF.

This clonotype was seen repeatedly, ten times or more. The V and J genes are TRBV25-1 and TRBJ2-5; unclear D gene. The germline V gene encodes CDR1 MGHDK and CDR2 SYGVNS. This CDR3 comprises 14 residues. The V and J ends lost 5 bases and 0 bases respectively, with 10 bases between them. CDR3 coding DNA: TGTGCCAGCAGTTATGTGGGGTACCAAGAGACCCAGTACTTC. Translating it yields CASSYVGYQETQYF.

Ten or more counts support this clonotype. The V and J genes are TRBV5-1 and TRBJ2-3, with 9 bases identical to TRBD2. This CDR3 has 15 residues. Per germline, CDR1 SGHRS and CDR2 YFSETQ. V was pared by 4 bases and J by 2 bases, with 5 bases of the junction left unmatched. Here the CDR3 reads CASSLGTSNTDTQYF. In DNA, the CDR3 is TGCGCCAGCAGCCTGGGGACTAGCAACACAGATACGCAGTATTTT.

At least ten counts were recorded for this clonotype. The V and J genes are TRBV5-1 and TRBJ2-5; D gene ambiguous. V was shortened by 4 bases and J by 5 bases, with 15 bases between the two germline ends. The CDR3 is 14 amino acids. The germline gives CDR1 SGHRS, CDR2 YFSETQ. The CDR3, as DNA: TGCGCCAGCAGCCCCGCGCTGGCCGACGAGACCCAGTACTTC. Amino acid sequence: CASSPALADETQYF.

This chain joins TRBV9 and TRBJ1-1, with D possibly TRBD1 on 5 matching bases. CDR1 and CDR2 from the germline V gene are SGDLS and YYNGEE. This CDR3 has 16 amino acids. Between the trimmed V and J ends, which lost 2 bases and 1 base, there was a span of 15 bases. DNA for the CDR3: TGTGCCAGCAGCGTCGGTGGGACTGGGGAGAACACTGAAGCTTTCTTT. Its translation: CASSVGGTGENTEAFF.

This clonotype was found many times. The chain recombines TRBV28 with TRBJ2-5; 8 bases line up with TRBD1. CDR3 length equals 15 residues. J gave up 4 bases and V 5 bases, and 9 bases lay outside the gene matches. Germline-derived CDR1 and CDR2 are MDHEN and SYDVKM. Written as DNA, the CDR3 is TGTGCCAGCAGTCCTCTCGGACAGGGTCGAGAGACCCAGTACTTC. Protein sequence: CASSPLGQGRETQYF.

At least ten counts were recorded for this clonotype. The V gene is TRBV5-1, the J gene TRBJ2-1; TRBD2 matches 7 bases. From germline, CDR1 is SGHRS and CDR2 YFSETQ. V gave up 3 bases and J gave up 3 bases; unmatched junction bases: 18. The CDR3 runs 19 residues. The CDR3 is CASSWETSLQAYYYNEQFF. CDR3 bases: TGCGCCAGCAGCTGGGAGACTAGCCTTCAAGCTTACTACTACAATGAGCAGTTCTTC. Looking up the rest from reference TRBV5-1 and TRBJ2-1 gives the full variable domain: KAGVTQTPRYLIKTRGQQVTLSCSPISGHRSVSWYQQTPGQGLQFLFEYFSETQRNKGNFPGRFSGRQFSNSRSEMNVSTLELGDSALYLCASSWETSLQAYYYNEQFFGPGTRLTVL.

The chain recombines TRBV6-1 with TRBJ2-5; 9 bases align to TRBD2. J was trimmed by 3 bases and V by 4 bases; bases with no gene match: 9. The CDR3 is 16 amino acids. CDR1 and CDR2 from the germline V gene are MNHNS and SASEGT. As DNA, the CDR3 is TGTGCCAGCAGTGCCCAGTTGGCGGGAGGGAAAGAGACCCAGTACTTC. Protein sequence: CASSAQLAGGKETQYF.

This clonotype was observed at least ten times. The V gene is TRBV9, the J gene TRBJ2-2; tentatively, D is TRBD1 (5 bases). CDR1 and CDR2 from the germline V gene are SGDLS and YYNGEE. The CDR3 contains 11 residues. Trimming stripped 7 bases from V and 6 bases from J, with 7 bases between. The CDR3 region has the DNA TGTGCCAGCGGCAGGGCCGGGGAGCTGTTTTTT. This translates into CASGRAGELFF.

This clonotype was recorded a few times. The chain couples TRBV7-9 to TRBJ2-7, with TRBD1 as a possible D gene (6 bases). There are 14 residues in the CDR3. Germline CDR1 is SEHNR and CDR2 is FQNEAQ (reference sequence). Trimming removed 3 bases from V and 2 bases from J, with 11 bases in between. The CDR3 DNA is TGTGCCAGCAGCTTTACAGGGAGCGCCTACGAGCAGTACTTC. Protein: CASSFTGSAYEQYF.

This clonotype was detected only a few times. This chain joins TRBV7-9 and TRBJ2-7; 14 bases match TRBD2. CDR1 is SEHNR, CDR2 FQNEAQ, per germline (reference sequence). The CDR3 extends over 16 amino acids. J was trimmed by 2 bases and V by 4 bases; bases with no gene match: 4. The CDR3, as DNA: TGTGCCAGCAGCTCCCCGACTAGCGGGGGGGCCTACGAGCAGTACTTC. Its translation is CASSSPTSGGAYEQYF.

This clonotype was picked up many times. The J gene is TRBJ2-3, the V gene TRBV7-2, with D possibly matching TRBD1 (5 bases). CDR3 length: 13 residues. Germline V CDR1 and CDR2: SGHTA, FQGNSA. Trimming removed 6 bases from V and 8 bases from J, with 15 bases in between. This CDR3 reads CASSMTVSVTQYF. DNA of the CDR3: TGTGCCAGCAGTATGACAGTCTCCGTTACGCAGTATTTT. Based on the CDR3 plus reference TRBV7-2 and TRBJ2-3, the full variable domain is GAGVSQSPSNKVTEKGKDVELRCDPISGHTALYWYRQSLGQGLEFLIYFQGNSAPDKSGLPSDRFSAERTGGSVSTLTIQRTQQEDSAVYLCASSMTVSVTQYFGPGTRLTVL.